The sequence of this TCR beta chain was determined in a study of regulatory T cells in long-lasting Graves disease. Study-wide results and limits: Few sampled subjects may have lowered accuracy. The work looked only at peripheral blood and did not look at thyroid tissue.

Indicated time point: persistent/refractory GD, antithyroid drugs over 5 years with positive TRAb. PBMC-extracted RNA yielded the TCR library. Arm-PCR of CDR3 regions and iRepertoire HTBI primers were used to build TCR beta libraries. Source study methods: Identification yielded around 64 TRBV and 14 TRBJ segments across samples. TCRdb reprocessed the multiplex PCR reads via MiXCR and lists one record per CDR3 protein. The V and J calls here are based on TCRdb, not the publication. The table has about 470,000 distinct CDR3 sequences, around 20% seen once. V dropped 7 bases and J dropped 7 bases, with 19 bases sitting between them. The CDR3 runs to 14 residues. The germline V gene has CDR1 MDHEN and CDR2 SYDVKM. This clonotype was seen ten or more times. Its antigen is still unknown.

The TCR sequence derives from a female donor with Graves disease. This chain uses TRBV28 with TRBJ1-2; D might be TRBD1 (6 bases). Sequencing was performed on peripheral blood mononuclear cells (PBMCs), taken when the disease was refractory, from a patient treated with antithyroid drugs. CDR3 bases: TGTGCCAGCAAGTCCACCGGGACACTAGGTGGCTACACCTTC. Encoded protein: CASKSTGTLGGYTF.